This TCR beta chain was captured by sequencing in a study of T cells expressing NK-cell markers. As for the study in general: Cells sorted as CD3+CD56+NKG2C+, CD3+CD56+NKG2C- and CD3+CD56-NKG2C+ T cells supplied the TCR beta repertoires. Points from the study as a whole: Specificity for HCMV among expanded NKG2C+ T cell clones was not established. Of the CD8+ T cell pool in about 6 donors, roughly 1.0-7.5% was accounted for by dominant NKG2C+ clonotypes.

Regarding this clonotype: Its target is not known.

TCRdb re-called the 5' RACE reads and catalogs CDR3 proteins one per entry, DNA excluded. This sample's table has roughly 300,000 distinct CDR3 sequences. Sequenced material: blood T cells: a sorted CD56 or NKG2C T cell subset, CD4+ or CD8+ T cells, or bulk PBMC T cells (not recorded which). The sequence was obtained from a woman between 18 and 75 years old in good health.

Here the CDR3 reads CASTMGQGGQPQHF. The V and J genes are TRBV12-3 or TRBV12-4 and TRBJ1-5; with no DNA, the TCRdb D assignment of TRBD1 cannot be verified. The CDR3 covers 14 residues.